This T cell receptor beta chain was sequenced for a study of cytomegalovirus exposure and HLA in healthy donors. Study context: Ancestry clustering placed around 80% of about 400 genotyped donors in the Caucasian-associated cluster.

This clone was found once. This CDR3 region has 16 residues. CDR1 is GTSNPN, CDR2 SVGIG, per germline (reference sequence). The V end lost 0 bases, the J end lost 5 bases, and 16 bases lay between the germline ends. The study ran its PCR with 60 Vbeta and 13 Jbeta primers. Produced via immunoSEQ multiplex PCR; TCRdb's table is partial and in-frame only. The data contain 200,000 to 250,000 clones, 70% to 80% of them singletons. The sequence derives from a woman aged 25 to 39 in good health and CMV-seronegative. The sample consisted of PBMCs. The chain has TRBV30 and TRBJ2-2; D might be TRBD1 (6 bases). The CDR3 DNA follows: TGTGCCTGGAGTGTACGGGGCAGGGGTGGAACCGGGGAGCTGTTTTTT. It encodes CAWSVRGRGGTGELFF.